The rows below give T cell receptor beta chains drawn from one sample of a study of blood T cell repertoires in COVID-19. The repertoire was sequenced with immunoSEQ multiplex PCR; TCRdb's copy has only in-frame clones and lacks some. The sample records around 150,000 clones, almost 85% being singletons. Sequencing was performed on peripheral blood. Every receptor here comes from a woman at least 80 years old with acute or convalescent COVID-19. CDR3s include the opening cysteine and the closing phenylalanine or tryptophan. Each record gives: clone size, V gene, J gene, D gene, CDR3 protein, CDR3 DNA. The D gene is left open where the match is weak. Only part of the rows carry a size: once, few, many, or a class if the clone is expanded.

abundance: few
v_gene: TRBV5-1
j_gene: TRBJ2-3
d_gene: TRBD1
CDR3aa: CASSGQGADTQYF
CDR3nt: TGCGCCAGCAGTGGGCAGGGGGCCGATACGCAGTATTTT

abundance: -
v_gene: TRBV7-5
j_gene: TRBJ2-5
d_gene: -
CDR3aa: CATTGGEETQYF
CDR3nt: TGTGCCACTACAGGGGGAGAAGAGACCCAGTACTTC

abundance: -
v_gene: TRBV6-5
j_gene: TRBJ2-3
d_gene: -
CDR3aa: CASSPINAGPWTQYF
CDR3nt: TGTGCCAGCAGCCCGATCAACGCGGGACCATGGACGCAGTATTTT

abundance: -
v_gene: TRBV5-4
j_gene: TRBJ2-7
d_gene: TRBD2
CDR3aa: CASSPAGTSGIHEQYF
CDR3nt: TGTGCCAGCAGCCCAGCCGGGACTAGCGGGATACACGAGCAGTACTTC

abundance: -
v_gene: TRBV11-3
j_gene: TRBJ2-2
d_gene: -
CDR3aa: CASSYDRTTGELFF
CDR3nt: TGTGCCAGCAGCTATGACAGGACCACCGGGGAGCTGTTTTTT

abundance: -
v_gene: TRBV7-2
j_gene: TRBJ1-4
d_gene: -
CDR3aa: CASSLLTREEKLFF
CDR3nt: TGTGCCAGCAGCTTACTTACCCGGGAGGAAAAACTGTTTTTT

abundance: -
v_gene: TRBV4-2
j_gene: TRBJ2-2
d_gene: -
CDR3aa: CASSQALGQMNTGELFF
CDR3nt: TGTGCCAGCAGCCAAGCGTTGGGACAAATGAACACCGGGGAGCTGTTTTTT

abundance: -
v_gene: TRBV5-1
j_gene: TRBJ1-1
d_gene: TRBD1
CDR3aa: CASSSLQGFVSTEAFF
CDR3nt: TGCGCCAGCAGCTCCCTACAGGGGTTCGTTAGCACTGAAGCTTTCTTT

abundance: -
v_gene: TRBV7-2
j_gene: TRBJ1-2
d_gene: -
CDR3aa: CASSLYHREIYGYTF
CDR3nt: TGTGCCAGCAGCTTATATCACAGGGAGATCTATGGCTACACCTTC

abundance: -
v_gene: TRBV28
j_gene: TRBJ1-2
d_gene: -
CDR3aa: CASSLLRVGGYTF
CDR3nt: TGTGCCAGCAGTTTATTGCGGGTGGGTGGCTACACCTTC

abundance: -
v_gene: TRBV10-2
j_gene: TRBJ1-5
d_gene: TRBD1
CDR3aa: CASAGTGDQPQHF
CDR3nt: TGCGCCAGTGCCGGGACAGGGGATCAGCCCCAGCATTTT

abundance: -
v_gene: TRBV7-2
j_gene: TRBJ2-7
d_gene: TRBD1
CDR3aa: CASSLALQGAVVYF
CDR3nt: TGTGCCAGCAGCTTAGCTCTACAGGGGGCAGTGGTTTACTTC